This is a list of T cell receptor beta chains from one sample in a study of cytomegalovirus exposure and HLA in healthy donors. The assay was immunoSEQ multiplex PCR, and TCRdb's table has in-frame clones only and misses some. The table lists about 160,000 clones, about 79% of them singletons. Sequencing was carried out using PBMCs. Receptor source: a woman aged 50 to 65 in good health and CMV-seropositive. CDR3s include the opening cysteine and the closing phenylalanine or tryptophan. D genes are given only for firm matches. The size of a clone is reported for some rows only, either as once, few or many, or as a class for expanded clones.

j_call d_call clone_size v_call cdr3_length cdr3_aa cdr3_nt
TRBJ2-7 - - TRBV29-1 12 CSVGSGSYEQYF TGCAGCGTTGGGTCAGGGTCCTACGAGCAGTACTTC
TRBJ2-7 TRBD1 - TRBV5-6 15 CASSLAWDSLYEQYF TGTGCCAGCAGCTTGGCCTGGGACAGCCTCTACGAGCAGTACTTC
TRBJ1-3 - few TRBV10-3 13 CAISGPGGNTIYF TGTGCCATCAGTGGACCGGGTGGAAACACCATATATTTT
TRBJ2-3 - - TRBV27 14 CASSSQESTDTQYF TGTGCCAGCAGTTCACAGGAGAGCACAGATACGCAGTATTTT
TRBJ1-1 - - TRBV4-3 16 CASSQDREGPNTEAFF TGCGCCAGCAGCCAAGATCGGGAGGGGCCGAACACTGAAGCTTTCTTT
TRBJ1-1 - - TRBV6-1 13 CASSTQVNTEAFF TGTGCCAGCAGCACACAGGTTAACACTGAAGCTTTCTTT
TRBJ2-7 - few TRBV28 11 CASVGAYEQYF TGTGCCAGCGTCGGGGCCTACGAGCAGTACTTC
TRBJ1-2 - - TRBV19 16 CASSIDPAVARSGYTF TGTGCCAGTAGTATAGATCCAGCGGTGGCTCGGAGTGGCTACACCTTC
TRBJ2-5 - - TRBV19 14 CASSIDGGGETQYF TGTGCCAGTAGTATAGACGGGGGTGGCGAGACCCAGTACTTC
TRBJ2-4 TRBD1 - TRBV19 15 CASPSPRGPKNIQYF TGTGCCAGTCCCAGCCCCAGGGGGCCCAAAAACATTCAGTACTTC
TRBJ2-7 - - TRBV7-2 12 CASSLVSGEQYF TGTGCCAGCAGCTTAGTATCGGGTGAGCAGTACTTC
TRBJ1-3 - once TRBV6-6 12 CASTGNGNTIYF TGTGCCAGTACCGGGAATGGAAACACCATATATTTT
TRBJ2-2 TRBD2 - TRBV7-9 16 CASTSTSGRASGELFF TGTGCCAGCACTTCAACTAGCGGGAGGGCCTCCGGGGAGCTGTTTTTT
TRBJ1-2 - - TRBV7-6 13 CASSPTGNYGYTF TGTGCCAGCAGCCCGACGGGTAACTATGGCTACACCTTC
TRBJ2-5 - - TRBV2 14 CASSLLVEQETQYF TGTGCCAGCAGCTTACTCGTGGAGCAAGAGACCCAGTACTTC
TRBJ2-2 - - TRBV5-6 13 CASSLGGTGELFF TGTGCCAGCAGCTTGGGCGGGACCGGGGAGCTGTTTTTT
TRBJ2-7 TRBD1 - TRBV27 14 CASRRDRGIREQYF TGTGCCAGCAGACGGGACAGGGGAATCAGGGAGCAGTACTTC
TRBJ2-3 TRBD1 - TRBV7-9 14 CASSSQGATDTQYF TGTGCCAGCAGCTCCCAGGGGGCTACAGATACGCAGTATTTT
TRBJ1-2 - - TRBV29-1 11 CSVRQGYGYTF TGCAGCGTTAGGCAGGGCTATGGCTACACCTTC
TRBJ2-7 - - TRBV2 11 CASSGGSEQYF TGTGCCAGCAGCGGAGGCTCCGAGCAGTACTTC
TRBJ2-7 TRBD2 - TRBV29-1 13 CSVSGRLAVEQYF TGCAGCGTATCGGGGCGACTAGCGGTCGAGCAGTACTTC
TRBJ2-1 TRBD2 once TRBV5-8 16 CASSLTSGNFYNEQFF TGTGCCAGCAGCTTGACTAGCGGGAACTTCTACAATGAGCAGTTCTTC
TRBJ2-5 TRBD2 - TRBV5-6 15 CASSYGGGGLETQYF TGTGCCAGCAGCTACGGCGGGGGTGGATTGGAGACCCAGTACTTC
TRBJ2-6 - - TRBV27 17 CASSFRVLGSGANVLTF TGTGCCAGCAGTTTCAGGGTTCTCGGCTCTGGGGCCAACGTCCTGACTTTC
TRBJ2-4 TRBD1 - TRBV7-9 17 CASSLARGGEVENIQYF TGTGCCAGCAGCTTAGCGCGAGGGGGCGAGGTCGAAAACATTCAGTACTTC
TRBJ1-1 - - TRBV10-3 11 CASRGDTEAFF TGTGCCAGTCGGGGGGACACTGAAGCTTTCTTT
TRBJ2-1 TRBD1 - TRBV9 17 CASSVGYRGLTYNEQFF TGTGCCAGCAGCGTAGGCTACAGGGGGCTTACCTACAATGAGCAGTTCTTC
TRBJ2-2 - - TRBV27 13 CASSSLNTGELFF TGTGCCAGCAGTTCATTGAACACCGGGGAGCTGTTTTTT
TRBJ2-1 TRBD2 few TRBV6-5 12 CASSYNQREKFF TGTGCCAGCAGTTACAACCAGCGGGAGAAGTTCTTC
TRBJ2-5 TRBD1 - TRBV11-3 15 CASSPGQLSQETQYF TGTGCCAGCAGCCCGGGACAGCTGAGCCAAGAGACCCAGTACTTC
TRBJ2-1 TRBD2 - TRBV13 15 CASSYRTSGGNEQFF TGTGCCAGCAGCTACAGGACTAGCGGGGGGAATGAGCAGTTCTTC
TRBJ2-7 - - TRBV7-2 16 CASSLVSGSPSYEQYF TGTGCCAGCAGCTTAGTTTCAGGATCCCCCTCCTACGAGCAGTACTTC
TRBJ1-4 TRBD1 - TRBV14 14 CASSPPGQGEKLFF TGTGCCAGCAGCCCACCAGGACAGGGGGAAAAACTGTTTTTT
TRBJ2-7 TRBD2 - TRBV25-1 16 CASSEYRTSGRYKQYF TGTGCCAGCAGTGAATATCGCACTAGCGGGAGGTACAAGCAGTACTTC
TRBJ2-3 TRBD2 - TRBV30 13 CAWTSGGTDTQYF TGTGCCTGGACTAGCGGTGGCACAGATACGCAGTATTTT